The 13 T cell receptor beta chains given below trace back to one sample, sequenced in a study of blood T cell repertoires in COVID-19. Produced via immunoSEQ multiplex PCR; TCRdb's table is partial and in-frame only. The sample has about 220,000 clones; approximately 78% are singletons. The sample taken for sequencing was peripheral blood. These receptors all come from a woman at least 80 years old with COVID-19, enrolled during active disease.

V gene TRBV6-2 or TRBV6-3 combines with J gene TRBJ2-7, with D possibly matching TRBD2 (6 bases). The CDR3 loop spans 15 amino acids. The germline gives CDR1 MNHEY, CDR2 SVGEGT. Trimming took 0 bases from V and 3 from J, leaving 12 bases between them. CDR3 sequence (DNA): TGTGCCAGCAGTTACTCGAAGCGGGCTCACTACGAGCAGTACTTC. This codes for CASSYSKRAHYEQYF.

J is TRBJ1-1 and V is TRBV5-1; 8 nucleotides match TRBD1. After removal of 4 bases from V and 5 bases from J, the junction contained 7 bases not matched to a gene. The CDR3 runs to 14 residues. CDR1 is SGHRS and CDR2 is YFSETQ in the germline V gene. The CDR3 region is CASSLAGDRTEAFF. Here the CDR3 DNA reads TGCGCCAGCAGCCTGGCCGGGGACAGGACTGAAGCTTTCTTT.

V and J are TRBV5-1 and TRBJ2-3, with D possibly TRBD2 on 6 matching bases. This CDR3 has 15 residues. Per germline, CDR1 SGHRS and CDR2 YFSETQ. V shed 4 bases and J shed 2 bases, with 14 bases lying between them. The CDR3 DNA sequence: TGCGCCAGCAGCCGGGAGCGGCGGGACACAGATACGCAGTATTTT. Its protein is CASSRERRDTDTQYF. Supplemented by reference TRBV5-1 and TRBJ2-3, the full variable domain reads KAGVTQTPRYLIKTRGQQVTLSCSPISGHRSVSWYQQTPGQGLQFLFEYFSETQRNKGNFPGRFSGRQFSNSRSEMNVSTLELGDSALYLCASSRERRDTDTQYFGPGTRLTVL.

The chain has TRBV7-9 and TRBJ2-3; 7 nucleotides align to TRBD1. The CDR3 sequence is 14 residues long. Unmatched junction bases numbered 6, after V lost 7 bases and J lost 2 bases. The germline CDR1 and CDR2 sequences are SEHNR and FQNEAQ (reference sequence). The CDR3 reads CASKRQGTTDTQYF. As DNA, the CDR3 is TGTGCCAGCAAACGACAGGGCACCACAGATACGCAGTATTTT.

The genes are TRBV5-1 and TRBJ2-3; D uncertain. V lost 4 bases and J 4 bases, leaving 10 bases between the germline ends. CDR1 and CDR2 (germline): SGHRS, YFSETQ. The CDR3 runs to 13 residues. CDR3 DNA: TGCGCCAGCAGCCTCCTAGATGCAGATACGCAGTATTTT. The encoded protein is CASSLLDADTQYF.

The chain recombines TRBV4-2 with TRBJ1-3; D call uncertain. The CDR3 is 15 residues long. In germline, CDR1 is LGHNA, CDR2 YNFKEQ. V gave up 0 bases and J gave up 1 base, with 7 bases separating them. DNA of the CDR3: TGTGCCAGCAGCCAAGATCCGAGATCTGGAAACACCATATATTTT. It is translated as CASSQDPRSGNTIYF.

The chain links TRBV9 to TRBJ2-1; D possibly corresponds to TRBD2 (7 bases). Germline V gene lookup returns CDR1 SGDLS and CDR2 YYNGEE. The CDR3 sequence is 16 residues long. The V and J ends lost 7 bases and 10 bases respectively, with 27 bases between them. CDR3 nucleotide sequence: TGTGCCAGCGGGGGGGTCGGGACACCCCGACTCGCAGAGCAGTTCTTC. Translated, it gives CASGGVGTPRLAEQFF.

About this clone itself: Sequence at one end of the junction differs from germline and may be a read error. The chain employs TRBV7-9 and TRBJ2-1; 11 nucleotides match TRBD2. Looked up from germline, CDR1 is SEHNR and CDR2 is FQNEAQ (reference sequence). The CDR3 covers 15 residues. CDR3 nucleotides: TGTGCCAGCAGTTTAGCGGGAGGGCCTTTAGATGAGCAGTTCTTC. Protein sequence: CASSLAGGPLDEQFF.

The chain employs TRBV6-6 and TRBJ2-6, with D perhaps TRBD2 (5 bases). CDR3 length: 18 amino acids. V was pared by 5 bases and J by 6 bases, with 23 bases between. The germline V gene encodes CDR1 MNHNY and CDR2 SVGAGI (reference sequence). The CDR3 coding sequence is TGTGCCAGCAGTCCTATAATTAAGACCGGGATAACGGCCAACGTCCTGACTTTC. It is translated as CASSPIIKTGITANVLTF.

The chain recombines TRBV3-1 (or the pseudogene TRBV3-2) with TRBJ1-3; a possible D gene is TRBD1 (6 bases). Trimming took off 5 bases at V and 0 bases at J, with 14 bases between the two ends. Germline V gene sequence: CDR1 LGHDT, CDR2 YNNKEL (reference sequence). CDR3 size: 16 residues. This CDR3 is CASSSRFRGSGNTIYF. In DNA, the CDR3 is TGTGCCAGCAGCTCACGTTTCAGGGGCTCTGGAAACACCATATATTTT.

V and J are TRBV6-5 and TRBJ2-7, with 11 bases aligning to TRBD1. This CDR3 has 15 amino acids. In germline, CDR1 is MNHEY, CDR2 SVGAGI. V was pared by 4 bases and J by 5 bases, with 7 bases of the junction left unmatched. CDR3 sequence: CASSSPDRGRDEQYF. DNA for the CDR3: TGTGCCAGCAGTTCCCCGGACAGGGGGCGCGACGAGCAGTACTTC.

Only one count was recorded for this clone. J is TRBJ2-6 and V is TRBV7-2; a weak D match, TRBD2 (6 bases). CDR1 and CDR2 from the germline V gene are SGHTA and FQGNSA. CDR3 length: 18 amino acids. With 2 bases removed from V and 0 bases from J, the gap between germline ends came to 14 bases. The CDR3 protein is CASSLSGGVLSGANVLTF. The CDR3 coding sequence is TGTGCCAGCAGCTTATCGGGCGGGGTCCTCTCTGGGGCCAACGTCCTGACTTTC. Supplemented by reference TRBV7-2 and TRBJ2-6, the full variable domain reads GAGVSQSPSNKVTEKGKDVELRCDPISGHTALYWYRQSLGQGLEFLIYFQGNSAPDKSGLPSDRFSAERTGGSVSTLTIQRTQQEDSAVYLCASSLSGGVLSGANVLTFGAGSRLTVL.

The chain uses TRBV7-6 and TRBJ2-1; a weak D match, TRBD2 (6 bases). Germline loops: CDR1 SGHVS, CDR2 FNYEAQ. V was shortened by 5 bases and J by 7 bases, with 18 bases between the two germline ends. The CDR3 spans 15 residues. The CDR3 DNA is TGTGCCAGCAGCCTTGGGACTCTAGGGGTGAATGAGCAGTTCTTC. This encodes CASSLGTLGVNEQFF.